The count of the clone carrying this T cell receptor beta chain is one. No antigen is known for it. There are 13 residues in the CDR3. Germline loops: CDR1 GTSNPN, CDR2 SVGIG (reference sequence). Between the trimmed V and J ends, which lost 4 bases and 4 bases, there was a span of 13 bases. Extracted from the samples, RNA was reverse transcribed into cDNA to serve as the sequencing template. TCRdb's table, derived via immunoSEQ multiplex PCR, lists solely in-frame clones and lacks some. There are 95,000 to 150,000 clones in the sample; 50% to 55% occur only once, and approximately 0.46% lies in the top ten. Treatment here: oral pan-JAK inhibitor, 5-10 mg twice daily. This entry is derived from a study of CD8+ T cells in alopecia areata. Study in general: Each day, treated patients took oral tofacitinib twice, at 5 to 10 mg per dose.

The study, taken as a whole, reports: Scalp clonality dropped significantly under tofacitinib, as did expanded CD8+ top-100 clones. Relative to normal scalp, lesional scalp, especially alopecia totalis/universalis, showed higher clonality.

V gene TRBV30 combines with J gene TRBJ1-1; D is perhaps TRBD1 (5 bases). The sample consisted of CD4+ T cells sorted from blood, taken at week 4, from a patient treated with tofacitinib. This sequence was found in a human donor with alopecia areata. The CDR3 loop reads CAWTGSWGTEAFF. CDR3 nucleotide sequence: TGTGCCTGGACAGGGTCGTGGGGCACTGAAGCTTTCTTT. The full variable domain, in which reference TRBV30 and TRBJ1-1 provide the parts outside the CDR3, is SQTIHQWPATLVQPVGSPLSLECTVEGTSNPNLYWYRQAAGRGLQLLFYSVGIGQISSEVPQNLSASRPQDRQFILSSKKLLLSDSGFYLCAWTGSWGTEAFFGQGTRLTVV.